A single sample gave rise to the 18 T cell receptor beta chains below, sequenced in a study of cytomegalovirus exposure and HLA in healthy donors. The primer mix had 60 Vbeta and 13 Jbeta primers. The data were produced by immunoSEQ multiplex PCR, yet TCRdb's version contains in-frame clones alone and is incomplete. The sample lists fewer than 90,000 clones, over 60% occurring once. The specimen was PBMCs. The receptors originated from a man younger than 40 in good health and CMV-seronegative.

The CDR3 nucleotides read TGCGCCAGCAGCGGGACTAGCGGAAACAATGAGCAGTTCTTC. Translated, it gives CASSGTSGNNEQFF. The chain carries TRBV5-1 and TRBJ2-1; the match to TRBD2 covers 11 bases. The length of the CDR3 is 14 residues. The V gene end was trimmed by 4 bases and the J gene end by 5 bases; junction bases not matched to a gene: 2. The germline V gene has CDR1 SGHRS and CDR2 YFSETQ.

The J gene is TRBJ1-1, the V gene TRBV18; tentatively, D is TRBD1 (5 bases). The CDR3 has 13 amino acids. The germline V gene has CDR1 KGHSH and CDR2 LQKENI. Trimming shortened V by 6 bases and J by 7 bases, and 15 bases separated the two germline ends. CDR3: CASSQSGGVEAFF. The CDR3 coding sequence is TGTGCCAGCTCTCAATCCGGGGGGGTTGAAGCTTTCTTT.

There are a few counts of this clone. The J gene is TRBJ2-7, the V gene TRBV27; tentative D call: TRBD2 (6 bases). V gave up 4 bases and J gave up 3 bases, with 13 bases separating them. In germline, CDR1 is MNHEY, CDR2 SMNVEV (reference sequence). This CDR3 is 14 amino acids long. The CDR3: CASSYSGVNYEQYF. CDR3 DNA sequence: TGTGCCAGCAGTTATTCGGGAGTTAACTACGAGCAGTACTTC.

CDR3 nucleotides: TGTGCCAGCAGCGTAGGTTCCGGGAACCAAGAGACCCAGTACTTC. Its translation is CASSVGSGNQETQYF. This chain links TRBV9 with TRBJ2-5, with D possibly TRBD2 on 5 matching bases. CDR1 is SGDLS, CDR2 YYNGEE, per germline. V lost 0 bases and J lost 0, with 9 bases in between. The CDR3 has 15 residues.

This chain links TRBV5-5 with TRBJ1-2; the match to TRBD1 covers 7 bases. Germline CDR1 SGHKS, CDR2 YYEKEE (reference sequence). The CDR3 length is 13 residues. Trimming at V came to 2 bases and at J to 7 bases, leaving 5 bases not matched to a gene. The CDR3 reads CASSLGTDCGYTF. The CDR3 nucleotides are TGTGCCAGCAGCTTAGGGACAGACTGTGGCTACACCTTC. The entire variable domain, with the rest obtained from reference TRBV5-5 and TRBJ1-2, is as follows: DAGVTQSPTHLIKTRGQQVTLRCSPISGHKSVSWYQQVLGQGPQFIFQYYEKEERGRGNFPDRFSARQFPNYSSELNVNALLLGDSALYLCASSLGTDCGYTFGSGTRLTVV.

The J gene is TRBJ1-1, the V gene TRBV5-1; 7 bases are a match to TRBD1. Germline V CDR1 and CDR2: SGHRS, YFSETQ. V was clipped by 2 bases and J by 5 bases; unmatched bases: 9. The CDR3 extends over 15 amino acids. The CDR3 region has the DNA TGCGCCAGCAGCTTTGGTGGGACAGCAAAAACTGAAGCTTTCTTT. Encoded protein: CASSFGGTAKTEAFF.

The rearrangement joins TRBV7-9 to TRBJ1-3; D might be TRBD1 (6 bases). With 5 bases removed from V and 4 bases from J, the gap between germline ends came to 15 bases. Germline CDR1 reads SEHNR; CDR2 reads FQNEAQ (reference sequence). CDR3 length: 15 residues. The CDR3: CASSQSTQGGNTIYF. The CDR3 DNA reads as TGTGCCAGCAGCCAATCAACTCAGGGGGGAAACACCATATATTTT.

This clone was detected only a few times. The V and J genes are TRBV5-4 and TRBJ2-1; TRBD2 might be the D (6 bases). The CDR3 length is 15 residues. The V gene's germline CDR1 is SGHNT and CDR2 YYREEE (reference sequence). With 4 bases removed from V and 2 bases from J, the gap between germline ends came to 13 bases. The CDR3, as DNA: TGTGCCAGCAGCACCCCCGGGACTCCCTACAATGAGCAGTTCTTC. It yields the protein CASSTPGTPYNEQFF.

By share, this clone counts as medium-sized. The chain uses TRBV7-6 and TRBJ2-3, with TRBD2 matching 10 bases. CDR1 is SGHVS and CDR2 is FNYEAQ in the germline V gene. The ends lost 2 bases at V and 0 bases at J; junction bases unmatched: 2. CDR3 size: 16 residues. The CDR3 protein is CASSLSAGGSTDTQYF. The CDR3 bases are TGTGCCAGCAGCTTATCAGCGGGAGGGAGCACAGATACGCAGTATTTT.

The genes are TRBV19 and TRBJ2-3, with TRBD2 matching 15 bases. Unmatched junction bases numbered 10, after V lost 6 bases and J lost 0 bases. The CDR3 spans 19 residues. Germline-derived CDR1 and CDR2 are LNHDA and SQIVND (reference sequence). The CDR3 sequence: CASRTTGTSGRPSTDTQYF. The CDR3 nucleotides are TGTGCCAGTAGGACTACCGGGACTAGCGGGAGGCCTAGCACAGATACGCAGTATTTT. Full variable domain (remainder filled in from reference TRBV19 and TRBJ2-3): DGGITQSPKYLFRKEGQNVTLSCEQNLNHDAMYWYRQDPGQGLRLIYYSQIVNDFQKGDIAEGYSVSREKKESFPLTVTSAQKNPTAFYLCASRTTGTSGRPSTDTQYFGPGTRLTVL.

V usage is TRBV20-1 and J usage is TRBJ1-1; no firm D call. The CDR3 has 11 residues. CDR1 and CDR2 (germline): DFQATT, SNEGSKA (reference sequence). Trimming took 1 base from V and 6 from J, leaving 6 bases between them. Here the CDR3 reads CSARGHSEAFF. CDR3 coding DNA: TGCAGTGCTAGAGGACACTCTGAAGCTTTCTTT.

This clone was picked up a small number of times. J is TRBJ2-2 and V is TRBV7-6; the D gene is possibly TRBD2 (6 bases). This CDR3 is built from 15 residues. Germline V lookup: CDR1 SGHVS, CDR2 FNYEAQ. Trimming shortened V by 1 base and J by 3 bases, and 9 bases separated the two germline ends. CDR3 in amino acids: CASSLGGGDTGELFF. Written as DNA, the CDR3 is TGTGCCAGCAGCTTAGGCGGCGGGGACACCGGGGAGCTGTTTTTT.

The chain combines TRBV6-1 with TRBJ1-1; D not certain. V lost 6 bases, J lost 1 base, and 9 bases lay in between. Germline V gene data show CDR1 as MNHNS and CDR2 as SASEGT. This CDR3 is built from 13 residues. CDR3 DNA: TGTGCCAGCAGACTGGTCGGGAACACTGAAGCTTTCTTT. Protein: CASRLVGNTEAFF.

The rearrangement uses TRBV27 and TRBJ1-1; tentative D call: TRBD1 (6 bases). The germline V gene has CDR1 MNHEY and CDR2 SMNVEV (reference sequence). The ends were cut back, 6 bases at V and 0 bases at J, with 11 bases in the middle. The CDR3 sequence is 14 residues long. CDR3 protein: CASRGRGMNTEAFF. In nucleotides, the CDR3 is TGTGCCAGCAGGGGCAGGGGTATGAACACTGAAGCTTTCTTT.

The table lists this clone with a few counts. The CDR3 region has the DNA TGTGCCAGCAGCCAAGATGGAGCGAGGACAGCAATGCACCTATATTTT. Translated: CASSQDGARTAMHLYF. V gene TRBV4-2 combines with J gene TRBJ1-3, with D possibly being TRBD1 (6 bases). The germline CDR1 and CDR2 sequences are LGHNA and YNFKEQ. CDR3 length: 16 residues. V lost 0 bases and J lost 14, with 23 bases in between.

The rearrangement uses TRBV4-1 and TRBJ2-5; D perhaps matches TRBD2 (6 bases). The J call may be wrong; the DNA end is better matched by TRBJ2-7. Germline V CDR1 and CDR2: MGHRA, YSYEKL. The CDR3 is 14 residues long. CDR3 nucleotide sequence: TGCGCCAGCAGCCAAGAGGGGAGGAACTACGAGCAGTACTTC. This encodes CASSQEGRNYEQYF.

In the case of this clone: The sample has other DNA sequences that encode this CDR3 too. This chain connects TRBV7-9 to TRBJ2-7, with D possibly TRBD2 on 5 matching bases. Germline values: CDR1 SEHNR, CDR2 FQNEAQ (reference sequence). The CDR3 runs 12 residues. Trimming removed 1 base at V and 4 bases at J, with 5 bases between. Written as DNA, the CDR3 is TGTGCCAGCAGCTTAGTAGCGTACGAGCAGTACTTC. It is translated as CASSLVAYEQYF.

The V call is TRBV27, the J call TRBJ1-6; D may be TRBD1 (6 bases). The ends were cut back, 5 bases at V and 8 bases at J, with 10 bases in the middle. The CDR3 is 13 amino acids. The germline CDR1 and CDR2 sequences are MNHEY and SMNVEV (reference sequence). CDR3 DNA sequence: TGTGCCAGCAGTGAAAACAGGGATTCACCCCTCCACTTT. This sequence encodes CASSENRDSPLHF.